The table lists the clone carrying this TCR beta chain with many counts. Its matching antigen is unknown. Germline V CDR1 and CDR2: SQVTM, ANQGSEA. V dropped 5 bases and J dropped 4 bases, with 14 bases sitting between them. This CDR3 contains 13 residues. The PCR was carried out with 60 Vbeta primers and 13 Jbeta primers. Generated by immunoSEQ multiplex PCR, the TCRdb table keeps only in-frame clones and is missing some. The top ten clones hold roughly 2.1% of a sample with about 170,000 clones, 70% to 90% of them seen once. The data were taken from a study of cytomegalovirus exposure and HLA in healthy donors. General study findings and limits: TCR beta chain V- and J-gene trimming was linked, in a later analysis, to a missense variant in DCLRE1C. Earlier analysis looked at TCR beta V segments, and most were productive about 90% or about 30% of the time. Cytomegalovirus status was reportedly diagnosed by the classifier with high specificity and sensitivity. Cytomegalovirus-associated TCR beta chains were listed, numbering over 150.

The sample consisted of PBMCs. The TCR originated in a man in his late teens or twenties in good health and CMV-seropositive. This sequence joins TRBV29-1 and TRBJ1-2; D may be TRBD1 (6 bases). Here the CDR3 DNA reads TGCAGCGTTCACCGGACAGAGGGCTATGGCTACACCTTC. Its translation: CSVHRTEGYGYTF.